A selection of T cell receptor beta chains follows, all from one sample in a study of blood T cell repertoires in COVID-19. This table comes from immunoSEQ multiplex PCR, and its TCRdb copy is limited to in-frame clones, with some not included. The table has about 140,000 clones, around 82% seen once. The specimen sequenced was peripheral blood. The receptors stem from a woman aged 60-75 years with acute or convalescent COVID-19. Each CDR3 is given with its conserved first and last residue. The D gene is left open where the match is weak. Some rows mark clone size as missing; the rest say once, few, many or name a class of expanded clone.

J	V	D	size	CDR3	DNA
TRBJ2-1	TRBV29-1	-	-	CSVGGGGNTYNEQFF	TGCAGCGTTGGAGGAGGCGGCAATACCTACAATGAGCAGTTCTTC
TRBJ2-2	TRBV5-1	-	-	CASSLHQNTGELFF	TGCGCCAGCAGCTTACATCAAAACACCGGGGAGCTGTTTTTT
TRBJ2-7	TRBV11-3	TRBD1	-	CASSLTRGSYEQYF	TGTGCCAGCAGCTTAACCAGGGGGAGCTACGAGCAGTACTTC
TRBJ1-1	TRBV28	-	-	CASSLTVRNTEAFF	TGTGCCAGCAGTTTAACTGTAAGAAACACTGAAGCTTTCTTT
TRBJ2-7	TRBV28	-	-	CASSAGRASEQYF	TGTGCCAGCAGTGCGGGGCGGGCCTCCGAGCAGTACTTC
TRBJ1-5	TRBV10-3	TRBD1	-	CAISDWSTEQGSQHF	TGTGCCATCAGTGACTGGTCTACGGAACAGGGGTCCCAGCATTTT
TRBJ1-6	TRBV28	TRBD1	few	CASSLPAGTGTSPLHF	TGTGCCAGCAGTTTACCCGCCGGGACAGGGACATCGCCCCTCCACTTT
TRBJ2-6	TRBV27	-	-	CASSFSLGSRANVLTF	TGTGCCAGCAGTTTCTCGCTGGGCTCTCGGGCCAACGTCCTGACTTTC
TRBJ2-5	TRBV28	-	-	CASSLFSGAETQYF	TGTGCCAGCAGTCTGTTCTCTGGGGCCGAGACCCAGTACTTC
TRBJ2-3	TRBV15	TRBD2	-	CATGLAGRVGTDTQYF	TGTGCCACCGGACTAGCAGGGAGGGTTGGTACAGATACGCAGTATTTT
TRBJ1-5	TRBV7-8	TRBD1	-	CASTSGTGNQPQHF	TGTGCCAGTACTTCCGGGACAGGGAACCAGCCCCAGCATTTT
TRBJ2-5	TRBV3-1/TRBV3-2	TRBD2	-	CASSPASGRGGETQYF	TGTGCCAGCAGCCCCGCTAGCGGGAGGGGCGGAGAGACCCAGTACTTC
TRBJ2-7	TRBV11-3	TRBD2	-	CASSLGWGGEQYF	TGTGCCAGCAGCTTAGGATGGGGGGGCGAGCAGTACTTC
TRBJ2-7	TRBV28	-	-	CATAQGSSEQYF	TGTGCCACCGCCCAAGGCTCTAGCGAGCAGTACTTC
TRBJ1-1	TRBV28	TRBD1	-	CASSSWDRGETEAFF	TGTGCCAGCAGTTCCTGGGACAGGGGTGAGACTGAAGCTTTCTTT
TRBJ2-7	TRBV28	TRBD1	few	CASSLLGRGTYEQYF	TGTGCCAGCAGTTTATTGGGCAGGGGGACCTACGAGCAGTACTTC
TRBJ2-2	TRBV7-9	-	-	CASSFQAGELFF	TGTGCCAGCAGCTTTCAGGCCGGGGAGCTGTTTTTT
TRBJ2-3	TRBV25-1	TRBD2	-	CASSVSGSSDTQYF	TGTGCCAGCAGTGTGAGCGGGAGCTCAGATACGCAGTATTTT
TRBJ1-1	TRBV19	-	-	CASSITGEAFF	TGTGCCAGTAGTATTACGGGTGAAGCTTTCTTT
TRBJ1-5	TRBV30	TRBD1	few	CAWSVAGGALDQPQHF	TGTGCCTGGAGTGTGGCAGGGGGCGCTTTAGACCAGCCCCAGCATTTT
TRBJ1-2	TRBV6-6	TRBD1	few	CASRRQGVAYGYTF	TGTGCCAGCAGGCGACAGGGGGTGGCCTATGGCTACACCTTC
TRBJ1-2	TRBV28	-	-	CASSFPDSAYGYTF	TGTGCCAGCAGTTTCCCGGACTCAGCCTATGGCTACACCTTC
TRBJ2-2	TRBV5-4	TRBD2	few	CASSSGTSGIRAGELFF	TGTGCCAGCAGCTCCGGGACTAGCGGGATCCGCGCCGGGGAGCTGTTTTTT
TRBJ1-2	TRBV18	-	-	CASSLNAGSNYGYTF	TGTGCCAGCTCACTAAACGCCGGTAGTAACTATGGCTACACCTTC
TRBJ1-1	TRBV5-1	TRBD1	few	CASSEGTAEAFF	TGCGCCAGCAGCGAAGGGACAGCTGAAGCTTTCTTT
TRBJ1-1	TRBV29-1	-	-	CSGGQAEAEAFF	TGCAGCGGGGGGCAGGCGGAGGCTGAAGCTTTCTTT
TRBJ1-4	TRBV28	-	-	CASSLGGAGSEKLFF	TGTGCCAGCAGTTTAGGGGGCGCAGGTTCTGAAAAACTGTTTTTT
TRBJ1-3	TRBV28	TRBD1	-	CASSSGTGGYGNTIYF	TGTGCCAGCAGTTCCGGGACAGGGGGCTACGGAAACACCATATATTTT
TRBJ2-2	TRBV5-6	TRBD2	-	CASSSELAGVAGELFF	TGTGCCAGCAGCTCCGAACTAGCGGGAGTGGCCGGGGAGCTGTTTTTT
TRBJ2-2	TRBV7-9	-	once	CASSFSSGELFF	TGTGCCAGCAGCTTTTCATCCGGGGAGCTGTTTTTT
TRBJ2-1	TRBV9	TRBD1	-	CASATGGFYNEQFF	TGTGCCTCCGCGACAGGGGGTTTCTACAATGAGCAGTTCTTC
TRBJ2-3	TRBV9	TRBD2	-	CASSGSSASGSADTQYF	TGTGCCAGCAGCGGATCCTCCGCTAGCGGGAGTGCAGATACGCAGTATTTT
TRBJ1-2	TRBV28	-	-	CASSVGTSYGYTF	TGTGCCAGCAGCGTCGGGACATCCTATGGCTACACCTTC
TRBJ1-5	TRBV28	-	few	CASITQNQPQHF	TGTGCCAGCATAACCCAGAATCAGCCCCAGCATTTT
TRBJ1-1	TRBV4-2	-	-	CASSEGAGGPEAFF	TGTGCCAGCAGCGAAGGCGCGGGGGGCCCTGAAGCTTTCTTT
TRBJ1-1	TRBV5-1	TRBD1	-	CASSLGQGGTEAFF	TGCGCCAGCAGCCTTGGACAGGGGGGCACTGAAGCTTTCTTT